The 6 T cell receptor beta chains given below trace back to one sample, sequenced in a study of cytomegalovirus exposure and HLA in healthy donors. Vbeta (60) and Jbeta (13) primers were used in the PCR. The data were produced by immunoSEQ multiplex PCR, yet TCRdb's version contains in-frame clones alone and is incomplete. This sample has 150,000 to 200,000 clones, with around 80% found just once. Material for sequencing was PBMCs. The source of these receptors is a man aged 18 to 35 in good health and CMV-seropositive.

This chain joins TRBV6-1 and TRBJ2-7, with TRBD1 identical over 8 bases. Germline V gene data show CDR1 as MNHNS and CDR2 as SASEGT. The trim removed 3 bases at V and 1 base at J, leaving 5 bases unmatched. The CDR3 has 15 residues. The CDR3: CASSDGTGWSYEQYF. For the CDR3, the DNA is TGTGCCAGCAGTGACGGGACAGGTTGGTCCTACGAGCAGTACTTC.

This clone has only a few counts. This CDR3 reads CASSLGDRGTYNEQFF. CDR3 sequence (DNA): TGTGCCAGCAGCTTAGGGGACAGGGGGACCTACAATGAGCAGTTCTTC. The chain links TRBV7-9 to TRBJ2-1; 11 bases align to TRBD1. This CDR3 is built from 16 residues. The V and J ends lost 1 base and 2 bases, in that order; junction bases with no gene match: 1. Germline lookup yields CDR1 SEHNR and CDR2 FQNEAQ (reference sequence).

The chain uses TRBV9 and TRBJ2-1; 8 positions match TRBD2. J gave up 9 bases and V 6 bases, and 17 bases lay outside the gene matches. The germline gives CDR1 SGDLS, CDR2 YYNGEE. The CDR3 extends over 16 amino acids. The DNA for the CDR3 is TGTGCCAGCAACCATTACGGGGGGGCAGGATCGGGTGAGCAGTTCTTC. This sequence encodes CASNHYGGAGSGEQFF.

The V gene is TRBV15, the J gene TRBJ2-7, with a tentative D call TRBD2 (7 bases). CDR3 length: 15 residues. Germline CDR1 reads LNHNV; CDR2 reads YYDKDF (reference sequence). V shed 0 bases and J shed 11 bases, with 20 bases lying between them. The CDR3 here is CATSREGQPGREEYF. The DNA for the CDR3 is TGTGCCACCAGCAGAGAGGGACAACCAGGACGGGAGGAGTACTTC.

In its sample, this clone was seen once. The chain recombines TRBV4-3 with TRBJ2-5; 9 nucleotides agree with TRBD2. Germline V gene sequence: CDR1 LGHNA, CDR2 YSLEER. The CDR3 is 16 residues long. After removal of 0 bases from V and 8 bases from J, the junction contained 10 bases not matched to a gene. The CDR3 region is CASSQDPSGATNTQYF. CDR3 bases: TGCGCCAGCAGCCAAGATCCTAGCGGGGCAACAAATACCCAGTACTTC.

In nucleotides, the CDR3 is TGTGCCAGCAGTGAGGCAGGGCCAGGCTACACCTTC. Protein: CASSEAGPGYTF. The chain links TRBV6-1 to TRBJ1-2, with a weak D call TRBD1 (5 bases). V gave up 3 bases and J gave up 8 bases, with 10 bases separating them. The CDR3 length is 12 residues. In germline, CDR1 is MNHNS, CDR2 SASEGT.